This T cell receptor beta chain derives from a study of T cells in Graves' hyperthyroidism and ophthalmopathy (dated by TCRdb to about 2019). Concerning the study at large: Peripheral blood samples were taken at the time of initial diagnosis, prior to any treatment. To identify TCR V-J signatures that set the groups apart, the researchers used a discovery cohort of 100 patients, made up of roughly 45 with Graves' ophthalmopathy and 57 with stable Graves' hyperthyroidism. An independent validation cohort of around 20 hyperthyroidism patients and 17 patients who later progressed to ophthalmopathy tested prospective prediction of ophthalmopathy. The 100 or so discovery patients were randomly split 7:3 into training and test sets. In addition, the study compared T-cell repertoires in thyroid tissue and in blood from about 6 Graves' hyperthyroidism patients. Following sampling, methimazole starting at 30 mg daily was given to hyperthyroidism patients, and high-dose intravenous methylprednisolone was given to ophthalmopathy patients. The paper reports TCR Vbeta CDR3 sequencing of roughly 140 peripheral blood samples: 43 ophthalmopathy, under 80 hyperthyroidism and around 17 progressor patients.

TCR beta CDR3 regions were amplified from RNA transcripts. The TCR CDR3 was subjected to a first round of RT-PCR using the HTBI primer set and the Qiagen OneStep RT-PCR kit. Libraries were constructed in a second round of multiplex PCR, after which size selection and purification were carried out. The libraries were sequenced on an Illumina HiSeq2000 using paired-end 100 bp reads. In the source study's methods: SOAPnuke was used to process the raw data, throwing out any read that contained adapters or uncalled bases, had a mean Phred below 15, or lacked an exact constant-primer or identifier match. High-quality paired reads were merged with COPE v1.2.5, and unique nucleotide sequences were defined as clonotypes. Clonotypes were aligned to IMGT TRBV, TRBD and TRBJ reference segments using MiTCR v1.1. The analysis included only V-J combinations with a frequency above 0.0001, which together covered 99% to 99.2% of the repertoires. A TCS score was defined as the ratio of F50 (clonal expansion) to E x V (chaos), with BLOSUM62-based TCRdist applied between CDR3 peptides within each V-J. Welch's t-statistics and random forest reduced several hundred V-J features to 13, which were used in a naive Bayes classifier (R e1071). Starting from the raw public reads, TCRdb applied fastp trimming at Q25, assembled clones with MiXCR and retained in-frame beta chains. CDR3 protein duplicates are merged, each entry listing the most common genes and DNA. It is TCRdb's table, rather than the study itself, that gives the V and J calls and clone size. The sample table lists roughly 550,000 distinct CDR3 sequences, roughly 16% of them with a count of one. The ten largest account for 25% to 35% of the sample.

In regard to this clonotype: Its antigen is unknown. Qualities for individual bases were not recorded, and no much larger clone is one base off.

The paper's findings and limits, for the study overall: No statistical method was used to fix the sample size in advance, and group allocation was not hidden from the investigators. Most expanded thyroid clonotypes (frequency above 0.001) were also detected in blood, suggesting blood repertoires may reflect thyroid immune responses. In validation, the model predicted progression to ophthalmopathy a median of about 6 months before onset, with approximately 70% sensitivity and 72.22% specificity. Ophthalmopathy was separated from stable hyperthyroidism by a 13 V-J signature model, with approximately 86% sensitivity and roughly 81% specificity obtained in cross-validation and 80%/75% obtained in testing.

In the ophthalmopathy patients, disease was moderately to severely active, with a Clinical Activity Score of 3 or more, a NOSPECS grade of 4 or more, and a duration of less than 3 months. The study excluded patients with uncontrolled infections, other autoimmune diseases, pregnancy or lactation. Diagnoses were established on the basis of clinical symptoms, serum thyroxine and TRAb, thyroid ultrasound, and orbital computed tomography. PBMCs were isolated from around 10 ml of fresh peripheral blood by Ficoll-Paque density gradient centrifugation. Total RNA was extracted with Trizol reagent, and quality was checked on an Agilent 2100 Bioanalyzer. The clonotype comes from a woman in her twenties or thirties with Graves' ophthalmopathy. The sequenced material came from blood.

The nucleotides read TGTGCCAGCAGCCCAGACCAAGGGGGGAATGAAAAACTGTTTTTT. Translation gives CASSPDQGGNEKLFF. The rearranged chain carries TRBV11-2 and TRBJ1-4; possibly the D gene is TRBD1, per 6 matching bases. CDR1 SGHAT and CDR2 FQNNGV are derived from the germline V gene. Trimming removed 5 bases from V and 5 bases from J, leaving 15 bases between the germline ends. The CDR3 spans 15 residues, from the cysteine through the phenylalanine. Only the CDR3 DNA is retained, 45 bases long and in frame from the first base.